This passage covers 14 T cell receptor beta chains from one sample sequenced in a study of cytomegalovirus exposure and HLA in healthy donors. Researchers ran the PCR with 60 Vbeta and 13 Jbeta primers. The table came from immunoSEQ multiplex PCR; TCRdb's copy has only in-frame clones and leaves some out. This repertoire shows 95,000 to 150,000 clones, 65% to 80% found once; its top ten account for approximately 30%. Sequenced input: PBMCs. Every receptor here comes from a man in his fifties or sixties in good health and CMV-seropositive.

The chain carries TRBV6-6 and TRBJ2-7, with 7 bases identical to TRBD1. Germline assignment: CDR1 MNHNY and CDR2 SVGAGI (reference sequence). V lost 5 bases, J lost 7 bases, and 8 bases stayed unmatched. This CDR3 has 13 amino acids. DNA of the CDR3: TGTGCCAGCAGTACGACAGGGATTGGGGAGCAGTACTTC. Its protein product is CASSTTGIGEQYF.

DNA for the CDR3: TGTGCCACCAAAAGCCGAGTTGCAACTAATGAAAAACTGTTTTTT. Translating gives CATKSRVATNEKLFF. This chain joins TRBV27 and TRBJ1-4; D gene uncertain. This CDR3 contains 15 residues. The germline V gene has CDR1 MNHEY and CDR2 SMNVEV (reference sequence). V was clipped by 10 bases and J by 0 bases, with 15 bases between them.

The chain uses TRBV6-1 and TRBJ1-4; no reliable D call. V dropped 10 bases and J dropped 7 bases, with 19 bases sitting between them. This CDR3 has 14 amino acids. Germline assignment: CDR1 MNHNS and CDR2 SASEGT. CDR3 residues: CATEKGGIGEKLFF. The CDR3 coding sequence is TGTGCCACGGAGAAAGGAGGGATTGGTGAAAAACTGTTTTTT.

The chain recombines TRBV6-1 with TRBJ1-2; TRBD1 might be the D (5 bases). This CDR3 has 14 amino acids. The ends were cut back, 2 bases at V and 3 bases at J, with 10 bases in the middle. The germline V gene has CDR1 MNHNS and CDR2 SASEGT. The CDR3 loop reads CASSERGTDYGYTF. The CDR3 coding sequence is TGTGCCAGCAGTGAAAGGGGAACGGACTATGGCTACACCTTC.

The genes are TRBV20-1 and TRBJ1-1, with 7 bases aligning to TRBD1. Germline V gene data show CDR1 as DFQATT and CDR2 as SNEGSKA (reference sequence). This CDR3 has 11 amino acids. V was pared by 3 bases and J by 10 bases, with 5 bases of the junction left unmatched. Here the CDR3 reads CSAREQGRAFF. As DNA, the CDR3 is TGCAGTGCTAGGGAACAGGGGCGAGCTTTCTTT.

This chain connects TRBV7-8 to TRBJ1-4; weak D call: TRBD1 (6 bases). Trimming took 2 bases from V and 2 from J, leaving 9 bases between them. This CDR3 spans 15 amino acids. Germline loops: CDR1 SGHVS, CDR2 FQNEAQ. CDR3 region: CASSLRGATNEKLFF. The DNA of the CDR3 is TGTGCCAGCAGCTTACGGGGGGCCACTAATGAAAAACTGTTTTTT.

The V and J genes are TRBV5-1 and TRBJ1-5, with TRBD1 matching 7 bases. The CDR3 runs 14 residues. With 0 bases clipped from V and 5 bases from J, the junction kept 2 bases outside the gene matches. The germline V gene encodes CDR1 SGHRS and CDR2 YFSETQ. The CDR3 sequence: CASSLDTGDQPQHF. In DNA form, the CDR3 reads TGCGCCAGCAGCTTGGATACAGGGGATCAGCCCCAGCATTTT.

V gene TRBV11-2 combines with J gene TRBJ2-4; 10 bases are shared with TRBD2. This CDR3 spans 15 amino acids. V trimming: 4 bases; J trimming: 8 bases; junction bases outside the gene matches: 8. Germline CDR1 and CDR2: SGHAT and FQNNGV. CDR3 sequence (DNA): TGTGCCAGCAGCTACGGACTAGCGGAGAATTACATTCAGTACTTC. Its protein is CASSYGLAENYIQYF.

The chain carries TRBV5-1 and TRBJ1-4; the D gene is possibly TRBD1 (6 bases). Trimming shortened V by 1 base and J by 2 bases, and 18 bases separated the two germline ends. Germline V gene lookup returns CDR1 SGHRS and CDR2 YFSETQ. This CDR3 region has 18 residues. The chain's CDR3 is CASSLLQGGMGTNEKLFF. The CDR3 DNA follows: TGCGCCAGCAGCTTGCTACAGGGCGGTATGGGGACTAATGAAAAACTGTTTTTT. Full variable domain (outside the CDR3, taken from reference TRBV5-1 and TRBJ1-4): KAGVTQTPRYLIKTRGQQVTLSCSPISGHRSVSWYQQTPGQGLQFLFEYFSETQRNKGNFPGRFSGRQFSNSRSEMNVSTLELGDSALYLCASSLLQGGMGTNEKLFFGSGTQLSVL.

This chain's CDR3 is CAITVQGSSGYTF. The CDR3 region has the DNA TGTGCCATCACCGTACAGGGTTCGAGTGGCTACACCTTC. J is TRBJ1-2 and V is TRBV10-3; tentatively, D is TRBD1 (6 bases). The germline V gene encodes CDR1 ENHRY and CDR2 SYGVKD. Trimming stripped 7 bases from V and 7 bases from J, with 16 bases between. The CDR3 covers 13 residues.

The chain uses TRBV6-1 and TRBJ2-7; 10 nucleotides agree with TRBD2. Losses at the gene ends were 2 bases for V and 7 bases for J; bases not matched to a gene: 8. The germline V gene encodes CDR1 MNHNS and CDR2 SASEGT. The CDR3 has 15 amino acids. This chain's CDR3 is CASSERSSGSGEQYF. CDR3 nucleotides: TGTGCCAGCAGTGAACGGTCTAGCGGGAGTGGGGAGCAGTACTTC.

The V gene is TRBV11-2, the J gene TRBJ2-3, with D unresolved. CDR3 length: 13 amino acids. Per the germline V gene, CDR1 is SGHAT and CDR2 is FQNNGV. V was clipped by 5 bases and J by 2 bases, with 8 bases between them. DNA for the CDR3: TGTGCCAGCAGCCACGGGTACACAGATACGCAGTATTTT. Its protein is CASSHGYTDTQYF.

CDR3 residues: CASSEGDPNYNEQFF. The CDR3 nucleotides are TGTGCCAGCAGCGAGGGCGATCCCAACTACAATGAGCAGTTCTTC. V is TRBV6-1 and J is TRBJ2-1; a possible D gene is TRBD2 (5 bases). CDR3 size: 15 residues. The V end was cut by 6 bases, the J end by 3 bases, with 15 bases between. Germline-derived CDR1 and CDR2 are MNHNS and SASEGT.

J is TRBJ2-2 and V is TRBV2, with D possibly TRBD2 on 7 matching bases. The germline CDR1 and CDR2 sequences are SNHLY and FYNNEI. Trimming left V 2 bases short and J 4 bases short, with 17 bases between. CDR3 length: 17 amino acids. The CDR3 spells CASSERGGGYRTGELFF. CDR3 nucleotides: TGTGCCAGCAGTGAAAGAGGGGGAGGGTATCGCACCGGGGAGCTGTTTTTT.